One and the same sample provided the 9 T cell receptor beta chains below, sequenced in a study of cytomegalovirus exposure and HLA in healthy donors. Vbeta (60) and Jbeta (13) primers were used in the PCR. Produced via immunoSEQ multiplex PCR; TCRdb's table is partial and in-frame only. The table has under 250,000 clones, less than 80% seen once. Sequences were obtained from PBMCs. These receptors all come from a young woman in good health and CMV-seropositive.

The chain is built from TRBV11-2 and TRBJ2-5; D remains unclear. The J call could be wrong; TRBJ2-7 is a better fit for the DNA end. CDR1 is SGHAT and CDR2 is FQNNGV in the germline V gene. The CDR3 spans 12 residues. The CDR3 sequence: CASSLAVYEQYF. The CDR3 bases are TGTGCCAGCAGCTTAGCTGTTTACGAGCAGTACTTC.

The CDR3 DNA reads as TGTGCCAGCAGACCCGCGGGGGAGGGTTTCCGGGAGCAGTTCTTC. It is translated as CASRPAGEGFREQFF. The chain couples TRBV6-5 to TRBJ2-1, with 7 bases identical to TRBD2. Germline lookup yields CDR1 MNHEY and CDR2 SVGAGI. V was pared by 6 bases and J by 10 bases, with 15 bases of the junction left unmatched. This CDR3 has 15 amino acids.

Only one count was recorded for this clone. The chain recombines TRBV7-7 with TRBJ2-5; maybe TRBD1 (7 bases). The length of the CDR3 is 14 residues. From germline, CDR1 is SSHAT and CDR2 FNYEAQ (reference sequence). The V and J ends lost 5 bases and 4 bases respectively, with 14 bases between them. The CDR3 nucleotides read TGTGCCAGCAGCACCTCAGGGGGGAGAGAGACCCAGTACTTC. This encodes CASSTSGGRETQYF.

CDR3 loop: CATSREAVQETQYF. CDR3 DNA: TGTGCCACCAGCAGAGAGGCAGTCCAAGAGACCCAGTACTTC. V and J are TRBV15 and TRBJ2-5; no clear D gene. Germline values: CDR1 LNHNV, CDR2 YYDKDF (reference sequence). Trimming removed 0 bases from V and 1 base from J, with 6 bases in between. This CDR3 contains 14 residues.

The rearrangement links TRBV29-1 to TRBJ1-1; 8 nucleotides align to TRBD1. Per the germline V gene, CDR1 is SQVTM and CDR2 is ANQGSEA. The J segment lost 4 bases and the V segment lost 6 bases, leaving 7 bases of the junction unmatched. The CDR3 has 13 amino acids. This CDR3 reads CSVGRGLGTEAFF. In DNA, the CDR3 is TGCAGCGTGGGCAGGGGGCTTGGCACTGAAGCTTTCTTT.

The chain is built from TRBV30 and TRBJ1-1; 7 bases fit TRBD1. Germline trimming cut 3 bases from V and 7 bases from J; bases unmatched to any gene: 11. CDR3 length: 14 residues. Germline V gene lookup returns CDR1 GTSNPN and CDR2 SVGIG (reference sequence). The CDR3 protein is CAWSAGQPTSEAFF. The CDR3 coding sequence is TGTGCCTGGAGCGCGGGACAGCCAACAAGTGAAGCTTTCTTT. Variable domain in full (rest from reference TRBV30 and TRBJ1-1): SQTIHQWPATLVQPVGSPLSLECTVEGTSNPNLYWYRQAAGRGLQLLFYSVGIGQISSEVPQNLSASRPQDRQFILSSKKLLLSDSGFYLCAWSAGQPTSEAFFGQGTRLTVV.

The gene calls are TRBV9 and TRBJ2-1; 7 bases are a match to TRBD2. Germline lookup yields CDR1 SGDLS and CDR2 YYNGEE. The CDR3 covers 18 residues. Trimming removed 3 bases from V and 6 bases from J; junction bases left unmatched: 18. The CDR3 reads CASSARGRTRNGVNEQFF. DNA of the CDR3: TGTGCCAGCAGCGCCCGAGGTAGGACTAGAAATGGGGTCAATGAGCAGTTCTTC.

This sequence joins TRBV9 and TRBJ1-5, with D tentatively TRBD1 (5 bases). Germline V gives CDR1 SGDLS, CDR2 YYNGEE. The CDR3 spans 15 residues. Trimming took off 0 bases at V and 5 bases at J, with 12 bases between the two ends. The CDR3 DNA is TGTGCCAGCAGCGTAGAGGGGACTATGGATCAGCCCCAGCATTTT. Protein: CASSVEGTMDQPQHF.

This clone was counted a few times. The V call is TRBV4-1, the J call TRBJ1-4, with TRBD1 as a possible D gene (6 bases). CDR3 length equals 15 residues. CDR1 is MGHRA, CDR2 YSYEKL, per germline. Trimming removed 2 bases from V and 7 bases from J, with 14 bases in between. The CDR3 region has the DNA TGCGCCAGCAGCCAATCTGGACAGACCCCTGAAAAACTGTTTTTT. Its protein product is CASSQSGQTPEKLFF.